This T cell receptor (beta chain) was observed in a study of cytomegalovirus exposure and HLA in healthy donors. Overall study context: Genetic ancestry analysis placed around four fifths of the 300 to 500 donors that were genotyped in the Caucasian-associated cluster. Study results and limitations: Reportedly, a later analysis found an Asian-associated ancestry cluster had fewer N-insertions than the approximately 670-donor mean.

Each of the donors was a healthy bone marrow donor. In its sample, this clone was seen a few times. Its antigen remains unknown. V was shortened by 5 bases and J by 2 bases, with 10 bases between the two germline ends. Germline CDR1 is LNHDA and CDR2 is SQIVND (reference sequence). The CDR3 contains 14 residues. Both 60 Vbeta primers and 13 Jbeta primers went into the PCR. The repertoire was sequenced with immunoSEQ multiplex PCR; TCRdb's copy has only in-frame clones and lacks some. The table has 130,000 or so clones, about 76% seen once. The V and J genes are TRBV19 and TRBJ1-5; tentative D call: TRBD1 (5 bases). What was sequenced was PBMCs. This receptor was obtained from a man between 40 and 49 years old in good health and CMV-seropositive. The CDR3 sequence: CASSQDNGNQPQHF. The CDR3 nucleotides are TGTGCCAGTAGTCAGGACAATGGCAATCAGCCCCAGCATTTT. Complete variable domain (other parts from reference TRBV19 and TRBJ1-5): DGGITQSPKYLFRKEGQNVTLSCEQNLNHDAMYWYRQDPGQGLRLIYYSQIVNDFQKGDIAEGYSVSREKKESFPLTVTSAQKNPTAFYLCASSQDNGNQPQHFGDGTRLSIL.